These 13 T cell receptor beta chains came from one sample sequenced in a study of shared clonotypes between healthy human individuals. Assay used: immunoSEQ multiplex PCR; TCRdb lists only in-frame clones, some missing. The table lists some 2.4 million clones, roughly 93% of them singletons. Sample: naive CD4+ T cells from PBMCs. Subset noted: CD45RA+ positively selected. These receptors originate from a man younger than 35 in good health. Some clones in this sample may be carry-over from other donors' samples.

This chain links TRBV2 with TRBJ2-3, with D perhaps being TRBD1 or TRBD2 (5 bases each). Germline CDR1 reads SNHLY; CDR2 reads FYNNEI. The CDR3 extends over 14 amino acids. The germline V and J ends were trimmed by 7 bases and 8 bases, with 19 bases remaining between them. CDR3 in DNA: TGTGCCAGCACGGGGAACACATTGAGGGGTACGCAGTATTTT. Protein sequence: CASTGNTLRGTQYF.

CDR3 amino acids: CASKVGGSTDTQYF. CDR3 DNA: TGCGCCAGCAAAGTTGGAGGAAGCACAGATACGCAGTATTTT. V gene TRBV5-1 combines with J gene TRBJ2-3, with D possibly TRBD2 on 5 matching bases. There are 14 residues in the CDR3. Germline V CDR1 and CDR2: SGHRS, YFSETQ. V lost 6 bases and J lost 0, with 11 bases in between.

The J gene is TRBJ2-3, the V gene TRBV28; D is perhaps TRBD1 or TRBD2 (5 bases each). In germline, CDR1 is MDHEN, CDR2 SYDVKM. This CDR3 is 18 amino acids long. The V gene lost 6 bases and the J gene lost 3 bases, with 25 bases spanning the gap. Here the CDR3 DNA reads TGTGCCAGCAGCTCGCCTGGGGCCGGGGAGTTAGAGACAGATACGCAGTATTTT. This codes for CASSSPGAGELETDTQYF. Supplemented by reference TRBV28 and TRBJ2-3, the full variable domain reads DVKVTQSSRYLVKRTGEKVFLECVQDMDHENMFWYRQDPGLGLRLIYFSYDVKMKEKGDIPEGYSVSREKKERFSLILESASTNQTSMYLCASSSPGAGELETDTQYFGPGTRLTVL.

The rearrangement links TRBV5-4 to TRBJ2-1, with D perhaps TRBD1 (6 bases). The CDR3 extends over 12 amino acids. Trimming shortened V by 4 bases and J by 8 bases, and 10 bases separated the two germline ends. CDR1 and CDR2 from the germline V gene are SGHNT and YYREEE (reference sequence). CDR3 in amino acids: CASSRTGYEQFF. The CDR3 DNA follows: TGTGCCAGCAGCAGAACAGGGTATGAGCAGTTCTTC.

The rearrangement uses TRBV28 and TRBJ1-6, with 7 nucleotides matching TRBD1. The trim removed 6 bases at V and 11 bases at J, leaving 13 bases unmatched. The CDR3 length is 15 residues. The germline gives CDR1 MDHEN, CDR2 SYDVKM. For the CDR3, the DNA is TGTGCCAGCAGCCGACGGGACAGCCCCTGGGCACCCCTCCACTTT. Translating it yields CASSRRDSPWAPLHF. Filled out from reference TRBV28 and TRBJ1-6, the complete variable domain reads DVKVTQSSRYLVKRTGEKVFLECVQDMDHENMFWYRQDPGLGLRLIYFSYDVKMKEKGDIPEGYSVSREKKERFSLILESASTNQTSMYLCASSRRDSPWAPLHFGNGTRLTVT.

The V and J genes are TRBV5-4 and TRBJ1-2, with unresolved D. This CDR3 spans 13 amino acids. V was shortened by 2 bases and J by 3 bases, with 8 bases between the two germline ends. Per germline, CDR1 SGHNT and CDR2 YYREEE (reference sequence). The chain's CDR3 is CASSFGRDYGYTF. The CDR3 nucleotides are TGTGCCAGCAGCTTCGGCCGAGACTATGGCTACACCTTC.

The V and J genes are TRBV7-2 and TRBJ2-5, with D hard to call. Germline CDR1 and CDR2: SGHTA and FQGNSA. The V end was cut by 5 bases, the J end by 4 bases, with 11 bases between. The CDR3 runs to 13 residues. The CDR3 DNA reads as TGTGCCAGCAGCCCACGATCGGGAGAGACCCAGTACTTC. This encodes CASSPRSGETQYF.

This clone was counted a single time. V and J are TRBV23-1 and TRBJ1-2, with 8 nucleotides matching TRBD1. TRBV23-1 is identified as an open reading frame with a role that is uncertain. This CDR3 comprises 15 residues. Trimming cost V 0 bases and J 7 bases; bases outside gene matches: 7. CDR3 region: CASSQSEGQVPGYTF. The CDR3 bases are TGCGCCAGCAGTCAATCGGAGGGACAGGTCCCTGGCTACACCTTC.

The CDR3 DNA sequence: TGCGCCAGCAGCCAATTCCAGAACAATCAGCCCCAGCATTTT. Translated: CASSQFQNNQPQHF. The chain combines TRBV4-1 with TRBJ1-5; the D is unclear. Germline assignment: CDR1 MGHRA and CDR2 YSYEKL. V shed 2 bases and J shed 3 bases, with 8 bases lying between them. The CDR3 contains 14 residues.

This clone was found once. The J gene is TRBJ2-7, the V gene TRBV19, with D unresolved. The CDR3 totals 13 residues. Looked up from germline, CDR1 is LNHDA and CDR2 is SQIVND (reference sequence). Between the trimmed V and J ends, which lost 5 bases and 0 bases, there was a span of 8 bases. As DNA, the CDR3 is TGTGCCAGTAGTTCCCAACGCTCCTACGAGCAGTACTTC. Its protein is CASSSQRSYEQYF.

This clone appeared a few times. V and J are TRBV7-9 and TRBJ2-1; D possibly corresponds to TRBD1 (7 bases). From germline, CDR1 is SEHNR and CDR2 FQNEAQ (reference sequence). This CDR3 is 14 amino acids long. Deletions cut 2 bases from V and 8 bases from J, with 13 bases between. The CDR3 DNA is TGTGCCAGCAGCTTAATGGGCAGGGGGGATGAGCAGTTCTTC. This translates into CASSLMGRGDEQFF.

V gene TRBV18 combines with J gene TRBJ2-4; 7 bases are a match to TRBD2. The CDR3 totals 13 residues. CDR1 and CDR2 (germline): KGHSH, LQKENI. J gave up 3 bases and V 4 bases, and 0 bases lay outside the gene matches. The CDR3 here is CASSREGKNIQYF. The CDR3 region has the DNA TGTGCCAGCTCACGGGAGGGCAAAAACATTCAGTACTTC. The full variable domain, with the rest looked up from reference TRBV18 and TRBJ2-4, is NAGVMQNPRHLVRRRGQEARLRCSPMKGHSHVYWYRQLPEEGLKFMVYLQKENIIDESGMPKERFSAEFPKEGPSILRIQQVVRGDSAAYFCASSREGKNIQYFGAGTRLSVL.

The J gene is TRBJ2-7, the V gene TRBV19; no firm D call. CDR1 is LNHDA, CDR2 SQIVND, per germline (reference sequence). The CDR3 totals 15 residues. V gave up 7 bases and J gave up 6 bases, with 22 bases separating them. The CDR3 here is CASTPNSGGVREQYF. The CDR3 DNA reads TGTGCCAGTACTCCTAACTCGGGCGGTGTCCGCGAGCAGTACTTC.